The 14 T cell receptor beta chains below were found in one sample sequenced in a study of blood T cells in healthy people across ages. Using a J-beta primer mix together with a sample-barcoded 5' primer, a second PCR was run for roughly 6 to 12 cycles. Each CDR3 protein gets one entry after TCRdb re-called the 5' RACE reads with MiXCR. The sample shows around 870,000 distinct CDR3 sequences, 29% of them seen only once. The sequencing sample was made of blood. The receptors derive from a woman of 80 years or more in good health.

The table lists this clonotype with many counts. The chain is built from TRBV6-2 or TRBV6-3 and TRBJ2-1, with a possible D match to TRBD2 (6 bases). Germline CDR1 reads MNHEY; CDR2 reads SVGEGT. The CDR3 contains 14 residues. Trimming shortened V by 8 bases and J by 0 bases, and 11 bases separated the two germline ends. Here the CDR3 reads CASEDGSSYNEQFF. The CDR3 region has the DNA TGTGCCAGCGAGGACGGGAGCTCCTACAATGAGCAGTTCTTC.

This clonotype was counted many times. A much bigger clone sits one base away, suggesting this may be a read error. The genes are TRBV18 and TRBJ2-7; D tentatively reads TRBD1 or TRBD2 (5 bases each). Between the trimmed V and J ends, which lost 10 bases and 0 bases, there was a span of 19 bases. CDR1 is KGHSH and CDR2 is LQKENI in the germline V gene. The CDR3 sequence is 15 residues long. The CDR3 protein is CANSPERGNSYEQYF. The DNA of the CDR3 is TGTGCCAACTCCCCCGAGAGGGGCAACTCCTACGAGCAGTACTTC.

This chain connects TRBV2 to TRBJ1-6; 7 bases match TRBD1. Germline CDR1 and CDR2: SNHLY and FYNNEI. The junction had 12 bases not matched to a gene; V was cut back by 7 bases and J by 9 bases. This CDR3 has 15 residues. CDR3 sequence reads: CASTRRQGLGSPLHF. In DNA form, the CDR3 reads TGTGCCAGCACCCGAAGACAGGGTCTAGGTTCACCCCTCCACTTT.

Many counts were recorded for this clonotype. The chain links TRBV6-5 to TRBJ2-3, with 11 nucleotides matching TRBD2. Germline V CDR1 and CDR2: MNHEY, SVGAGI. The CDR3 has 19 residues. V was clipped by 4 bases and J by 0 bases; unmatched bases: 12. Here the CDR3 reads CASSWVAGGLTTSTDTQYF. DNA of the CDR3: TGTGCCAGCAGTTGGGTAGCGGGGGGGTTGACCACTAGCACAGATACGCAGTATTTT.

The chain couples TRBV20-1 to TRBJ1-2; D is unresolved. CDR3 length: 14 residues. V lost 0 bases to trimming and J lost 7 bases, with 15 bases between them. Germline V gene data show CDR1 as DFQATT and CDR2 as SNEGSKA (reference sequence). Here the CDR3 DNA reads TGCAGTGCTAGAGATCATCGGCGGTCAAGTGGCTACACCTTC. Translated, it gives CSARDHRRSSGYTF.

This clonotype showed up many times. The chain couples TRBV7-6 to TRBJ2-1, with 15 bases lining up with TRBD2. The V segment lost 5 bases and the J segment 9 bases; nucleotides outside the gene matches: 8. There are 16 residues in the CDR3. CDR1 and CDR2 (germline): SGHVS, FNYEAQ. The CDR3 nucleotides read TGTGCCAGCAGCCACGAACCGGGACTAGCGGGGGGTGAGCAGTTCTTC. Residues: CASSHEPGLAGGEQFF.

The DNA of the CDR3 is TGCGCCAGCAGGGAGGTGGAGAGCTCCTACAATGAGCAGTTCTTC. Translation gives CASREVESSYNEQFF. This chain connects TRBV5-1 to TRBJ2-1, with a possible D match to TRBD2 (5 bases). Germline CDR1 and CDR2: SGHRS and YFSETQ. V gave up 5 bases and J gave up 0 bases, with 12 bases separating them. This CDR3 has 15 amino acids.

This clonotype was seen only a few times. CDR3 sequence: CASSLKTGGSTDTQYF. The CDR3 nucleotides are TGTGCCAGCAGCTTGAAAACGGGGGGCAGCACAGATACGCAGTATTTT. The chain is built from TRBV5-6 and TRBJ2-3; D is perhaps TRBD2 (7 bases). The V gene's germline CDR1 is SGHDT and CDR2 YYEEEE. V was shortened by 1 base and J by 0 bases, with 12 bases between the two germline ends. The CDR3 is 16 amino acids.

This chain links TRBV28 with TRBJ2-5; 11 bases map to TRBD2. The CDR3 is made up of 15 amino acids. The V segment lost 3 bases and the J segment 11 bases; nucleotides outside the gene matches: 11. CDR1 and CDR2 (germline): MDHEN, SYDVKM. The CDR3 DNA sequence: TGTGCCAGCAGTTTTGAGACTAGCGGGATACGGGAGCAGTACTTC. Translated: CASSFETSGIREQYF.

V and J are TRBV6-5 and TRBJ2-2, with TRBD1 matching 8 bases. This CDR3 contains 13 residues. CDR1 and CDR2 (germline): MNHEY, SVGAGI. V was clipped by 6 bases and J by 7 bases; unmatched bases: 4. This CDR3 reads CASSQGANGELFF. The CDR3 region has the DNA TGTGCCAGCAGCCAGGGGGCGAACGGGGAGCTGTTTTTT.

Only one count was recorded for this clonotype. V usage is TRBV12-3 or TRBV12-4 and J usage is TRBJ2-2; 10 bases match TRBD2. The CDR3 runs 14 residues. With 6 bases clipped from V and 6 bases from J, the junction kept 4 bases outside the gene matches. CDR3 residues: CASRAAGGPGELFF. The DNA of the CDR3 is TGTGCCAGCAGGGCAGCGGGGGGGCCCGGGGAGCTGTTTTTT.

V usage is TRBV5-8 and J usage is TRBJ1-6, with D unclear. The germline gives CDR1 SGHTS, CDR2 YDEGEE. With 3 bases removed from V and 7 bases from J, the gap between germline ends came to 8 bases. This CDR3 has 13 residues. The CDR3 DNA reads as TGTGCCAGCAGCTGGGGTCCGAATTCACCCCTCCACTTT. Translation gives CASSWGPNSPLHF.

Ten or more counts support this clonotype. The chain combines TRBV20-1 with TRBJ2-1, with 14 bases that match TRBD2. Trimming at V came to 5 bases and at J to 6 bases, leaving 3 bases not matched to a gene. CDR3 length: 14 residues. Germline lookup yields CDR1 DFQATT and CDR2 SNEGSKA (reference sequence). The CDR3 nucleotides read TGCAGTGCTCAGACTAGCGGGGGGGGCAATGAGCAGTTCTTC. It encodes CSAQTSGGGNEQFF.

This clonotype was recorded once. V and J are TRBV29-1 and TRBJ2-5; D may be TRBD1 (7 bases). With 7 bases removed from V and 5 bases from J, the gap between germline ends came to 17 bases. The CDR3 is 13 amino acids. Germline CDR1 reads SQVTM; CDR2 reads ANQGSEA. The CDR3 nucleotides read TGCAGCGCCGCAACTAGCAGGGGGGAGACCCAGTACTTC. Its protein is CSAATSRGETQYF.